Sequencing of this TCR beta chain was carried out in a study of OX40 agonist ivuxolimab in advanced cancers. Repertoires were generated with immunoSEQ multiplex PCR, while TCRdb's copy carries only in-frame clones and drops some. Of 20,000 to 25,000 clones in the sample, approximately 82% are singletons; the top ten hold about half. V dropped 0 bases and J dropped 2 bases, with 15 bases sitting between them. The V gene's germline CDR1 is LGHNA and CDR2 YSLEER. This CDR3 is 17 amino acids long. The source was CD4+ or CD8+ T cells sorted from blood, collected in a trial of the OX40 agonist ivuxolimab. The clonotype comes from an adult with an advanced solid tumor such as melanoma, head and neck, liver or kidney cancer. V is TRBV4-3 and J is TRBJ2-3; D is ambiguous. This CDR3 reads CASSQEGLQTFTDTQYF. Written as DNA, the CDR3 is TGCGCCAGCAGCCAAGAGGGCTTACAGACCTTCACAGATACGCAGTATTTT.